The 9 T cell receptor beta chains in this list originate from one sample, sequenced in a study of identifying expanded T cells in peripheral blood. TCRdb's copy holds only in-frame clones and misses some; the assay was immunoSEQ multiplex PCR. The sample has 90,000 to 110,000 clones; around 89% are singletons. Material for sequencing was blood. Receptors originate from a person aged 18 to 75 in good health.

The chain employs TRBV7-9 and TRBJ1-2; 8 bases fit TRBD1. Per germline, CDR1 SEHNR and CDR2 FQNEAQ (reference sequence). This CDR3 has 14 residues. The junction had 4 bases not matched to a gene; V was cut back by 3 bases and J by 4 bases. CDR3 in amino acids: CASSFGQGSYGYTF. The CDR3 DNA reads TGTGCCAGCAGCTTCGGACAGGGCTCCTATGGCTACACCTTC.

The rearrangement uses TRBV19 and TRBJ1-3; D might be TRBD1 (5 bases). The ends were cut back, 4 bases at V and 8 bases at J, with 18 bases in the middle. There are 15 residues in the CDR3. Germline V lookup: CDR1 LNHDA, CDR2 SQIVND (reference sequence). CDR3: CASSNDRHLSYTIYF. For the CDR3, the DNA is TGTGCCAGTAGTAACGACAGACATCTATCGTACACCATATATTTT.

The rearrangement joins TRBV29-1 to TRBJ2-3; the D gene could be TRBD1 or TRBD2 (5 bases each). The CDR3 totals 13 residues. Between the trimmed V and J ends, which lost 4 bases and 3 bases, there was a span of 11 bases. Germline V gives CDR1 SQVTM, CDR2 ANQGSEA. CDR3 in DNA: TGCAGCGTTGCCCGGGACCCGACAGATACGCAGTATTTT. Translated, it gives CSVARDPTDTQYF.

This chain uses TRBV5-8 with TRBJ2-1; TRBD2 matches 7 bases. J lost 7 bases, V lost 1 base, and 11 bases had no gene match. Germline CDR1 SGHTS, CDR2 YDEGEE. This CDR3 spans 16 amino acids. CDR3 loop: CASSLMASGAANEQFF. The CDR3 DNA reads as TGTGCCAGCAGCTTGATGGCGAGCGGGGCAGCGAATGAGCAGTTCTTC.

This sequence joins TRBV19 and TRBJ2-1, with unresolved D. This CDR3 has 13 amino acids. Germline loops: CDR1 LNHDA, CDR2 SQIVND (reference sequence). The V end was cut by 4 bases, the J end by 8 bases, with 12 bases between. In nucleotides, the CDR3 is TGTGCCAGTAGTAACCGAAGGGTACATGAGCAGTTCTTC. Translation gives CASSNRRVHEQFF.

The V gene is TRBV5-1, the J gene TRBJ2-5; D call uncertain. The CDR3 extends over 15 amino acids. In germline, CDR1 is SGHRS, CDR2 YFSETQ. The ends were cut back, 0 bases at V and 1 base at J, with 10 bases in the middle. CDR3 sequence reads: CASSLADMGQETQYF. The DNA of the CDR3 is TGCGCCAGCAGCTTGGCCGATATGGGCCAAGAGACCCAGTACTTC.

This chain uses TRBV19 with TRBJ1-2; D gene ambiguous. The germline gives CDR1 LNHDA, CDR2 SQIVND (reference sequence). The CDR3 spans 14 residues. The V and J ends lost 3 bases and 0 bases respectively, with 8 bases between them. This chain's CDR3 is CASSMSATNYGYTF. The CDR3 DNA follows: TGTGCCAGTAGTATGTCAGCAACTAACTATGGCTACACCTTC.

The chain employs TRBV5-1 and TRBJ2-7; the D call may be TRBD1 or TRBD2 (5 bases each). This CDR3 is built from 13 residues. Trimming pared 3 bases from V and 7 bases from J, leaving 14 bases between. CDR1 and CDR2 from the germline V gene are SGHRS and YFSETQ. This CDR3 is CASSSRNEGEQYF. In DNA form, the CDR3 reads TGCGCCAGCAGCTCCCGGAATGAGGGGGAGCAGTACTTC.

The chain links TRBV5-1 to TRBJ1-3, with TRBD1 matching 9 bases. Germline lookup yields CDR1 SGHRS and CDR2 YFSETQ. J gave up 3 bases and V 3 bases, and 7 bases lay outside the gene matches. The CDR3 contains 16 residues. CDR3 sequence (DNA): TGCGCCAGCAGCTGGGAGGGACAGGGTGTTGGAAACACCATATATTTT. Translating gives CASSWEGQGVGNTIYF. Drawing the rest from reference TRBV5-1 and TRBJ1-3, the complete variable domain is KAGVTQTPRYLIKTRGQQVTLSCSPISGHRSVSWYQQTPGQGLQFLFEYFSETQRNKGNFPGRFSGRQFSNSRSEMNVSTLELGDSALYLCASSWEGQGVGNTIYFGEGSWLTVV.